This TCR beta chain emerged from a study of T-cell reconstitution after alpha-beta-depleted transplantation in children. General study points: T-cell numbers and diversity one year post-transplant derived largely from freshly generated T cells.

Germline V gene data show CDR1 as MDHEN and CDR2 as SYDVKM. This CDR3 has 15 amino acids. V shed 8 bases and J 1 base; nucleotides not matched to a gene: 6. Unique molecular identifiers were built into the TCRbeta library. Each CDR3 protein is one row after TCRdb ran MiXCR on the PCR reads. This sample has under 850,000 distinct CDR3 sequences, with roughly 13% found just once. On this clonotype itself: Its antigen is still unknown.

The source material was PBMCs, sampled before TCRalphabeta/CD19-depleted stem cell transplant. This chain connects TRBV28 to TRBJ2-7; 12 bases align to TRBD2. This TCR was sampled from a girl aged 2-9 years with congenital amegakaryocytic thrombocytopenia, due to receive a stem cell transplant. CDR3 loop: CASGPGLAGSYEQYF. CDR3 nucleotide sequence: TGTGCCAGCGGCCCCGGACTAGCGGGATCCTACGAGCAGTACTTC.